This entry concerns a single T cell receptor (beta chain). The sample comes from a study of T cells in Graves' hyperthyroidism and ophthalmopathy. The TCR beta CDR3 regions underwent amplification using RNA transcripts as the source. The TCR CDR3 was amplified in a first-round RT-PCR using the HTBI primer set. TCRdb analysed the multiplex PCR reads with MiXCR anew, one entry per CDR3 protein. The sample lists around 580,000 distinct CDR3 sequences, approximately 15% occurring once. Germline loops: CDR1 SGHRS, CDR2 YFSETQ. This CDR3 is built from 19 residues. Losses at the gene ends were 1 base for V and 2 bases for J; bases not matched to a gene: 9.

The sequence was collected from a woman younger than 30 with Graves' hyperthyroidism. The chain links TRBV5-1 to TRBJ2-3; TRBD2 matches at 14 bases. The sequencing sample was made of blood. DNA of the CDR3: TGCGCCAGCAGCTTGACCCGCAGACTAGCGGGAGGGTTCACAGATACGCAGTATTTT. Its protein product is CASSLTRRLAGGFTDTQYF. The full variable domain, its missing parts supplied by reference TRBV5-1 and TRBJ2-3, is KAGVTQTPRYLIKTRGQQVTLSCSPISGHRSVSWYQQTPGQGLQFLFEYFSETQRNKGNFPGRFSGRQFSNSRSEMNVSTLELGDSALYLCASSLTRRLAGGFTDTQYFGPGTRLTVL.